A selection of T cell receptor beta chains follows, all from one sample in a study of T cells in Graves' hyperthyroidism and ophthalmopathy. TCRdb recomputed calls from the multiplex PCR reads with MiXCR, one row per CDR3 protein. Seen here are a few hundred thousand distinct CDR3 sequences, around 15% observed once, and the top ten hold 5.3%. The specimen was blood. The source of these receptors is a woman in her late teens or twenties with Graves' hyperthyroidism. The conserved cysteine and the conserved F or W are not part of the CDR3 here. A D gene is named only where the DNA matches it firmly. Not every row has a clone size; where given, it reads once, few, many or a size class.

TRBV29-1	many	NA	TRBJ2-7	SVRDYAYEQY
TRBV7-3	many	NA	TRBJ1-1	ASSLKSGLTEAF
TRBV12-3/TRBV12-4	many	TRBD2	TRBJ2-5	ASTITSGRSETQY
TRBV15	NA	NA	TRBJ1-3	ATSRLVTGNTIY
TRBV7-2	many	NA	TRBJ1-1	ASSPRQRNTEAF
TRBV7-3	many	TRBD1	TRBJ1-1	ASSPGTGGRTEAF
TRBV5-1	many	NA	TRBJ2-1	ASSLDGSSYNEQF
TRBV27	many	TRBD1	TRBJ1-2	ASSPSTGDGTNYGYT
TRBV7-3	many	NA	TRBJ1-1	ASSLMGPMNTEAF
TRBV24-1	many	NA	TRBJ2-3	ATTAGGGTDTQY
TRBV19	NA	TRBD1	TRBJ1-1	ASSIDRVMNTEAF
TRBV12-3/TRBV12-4	NA	NA	TRBJ2-1	ASSFGREFAYNEQF
TRBV3-1	many	NA	TRBJ2-7	ASSQVGYEQY
TRBV20-1	many	NA	TRBJ1-1	SARQGGETEAF
TRBV10-3	NA	NA	TRBJ1-2	AISVLGGKEYENT
TRBV4-1	NA	TRBD1	TRBJ2-7	ASSQVQDRVTEQY
TRBV7-8	many	NA	TRBJ2-5	ASSKLGEETQY
TRBV6-1	few	TRBD1	TRBJ1-1	ASTTTGSDTEAF
TRBV5-1	few	NA	TRBJ2-2	ASSLDVTGELF
TRBV2	many	NA	TRBJ2-7	ASSDSVGTYEQY
TRBV6-1	many	TRBD2	TRBJ2-1	ASSKLAGGLNEQF
TRBV3-1	many	NA	TRBJ2-5	ASSQDFTGRETQY
TRBV20-1	many	NA	TRBJ2-7	SARDLTRAYEQY
TRBV20-1	few	NA	TRBJ2-4	SAFTVAKNIQY
TRBV12-3/TRBV12-4	many	NA	TRBJ2-2	ASSPSFTGSGELF
TRBV5-5	many	NA	TRBJ1-1	ASSLEGVLSTEAF
TRBV5-5	NA	TRBD2	TRBJ2-7	ASSLAPAGGSYEQY
TRBV4-3	NA	NA	TRBJ1-2	ASSGHTQGRGNYGYT
TRBV29-1	many	NA	TRBJ1-1	SGNRDEITEAF
TRBV6-8	many	NA	TRBJ1-1	ASSYLSTGAKNTEAF
TRBV12-3/TRBV12-4	many	NA	TRBJ1-5	ASSFHRSDQPQH